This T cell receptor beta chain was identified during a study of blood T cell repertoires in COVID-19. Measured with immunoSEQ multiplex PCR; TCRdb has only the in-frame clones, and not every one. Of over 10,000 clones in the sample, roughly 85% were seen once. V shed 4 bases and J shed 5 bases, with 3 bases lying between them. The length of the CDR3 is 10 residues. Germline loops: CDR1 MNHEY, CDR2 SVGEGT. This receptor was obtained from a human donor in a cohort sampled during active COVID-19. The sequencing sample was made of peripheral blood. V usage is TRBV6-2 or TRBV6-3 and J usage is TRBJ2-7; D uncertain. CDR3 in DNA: TGTGCCAGCAGTTTCAACGAGCAGTACTTC. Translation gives CASSFNEQYF.